This passage covers 20 T cell receptor beta chains from one sample sequenced in a study of multiple sclerosis patients with progressive multifocal leukoencephalopathy. Time point meaning: before natalizumab initiation. Sequencing used immunoSEQ multiplex PCR; TCRdb keeps in-frame clones, though not all of them. This table holds fewer than 40,000 clones, 89% found once. The sequenced material came from PBMCs. These receptors originate from a human donor with multiple sclerosis.

This rearrangement joins TRBV7-2 to TRBJ1-1; D not resolved. Per the germline V gene, CDR1 is SGHTA and CDR2 is FQGNSA. The CDR3 length is 16 residues. Trimming cost V 3 bases and J 0 bases, with 14 bases left between them. The CDR3 loop is CASSFLVERLNTEAFF. The CDR3, as DNA: TGTGCCAGCAGCTTTCTTGTTGAACGGCTGAACACTGAAGCTTTCTTT.

This clone occurred once. The chain uses TRBV7-2 and TRBJ1-1; D may be TRBD1 (6 bases). In germline, CDR1 is SGHTA, CDR2 FQGNSA. The V and J ends lost 5 bases and 5 bases respectively, with 12 bases between them. The CDR3 extends over 13 amino acids. The CDR3 DNA reads as TGTGCCAGCAGCCCCACAGGGAGGACTGAAGCTTTCTTT. Its translation is CASSPTGRTEAFF. The whole variable domain, filled in from reference TRBV7-2 and TRBJ1-1, reads GAGVSQSPSNKVTEKGKDVELRCDPISGHTALYWYRQSLGQGLEFLIYFQGNSAPDKSGLPSDRFSAERTGGSVSTLTIQRTQQEDSAVYLCASSPTGRTEAFFGQGTRLTVV.

CDR3 sequence: CASSMGGRGTEAFF. CDR3 nucleotide sequence: TGTGCCAGTAGTATGGGGGGCCGGGGCACTGAAGCTTTCTTT. The gene calls are TRBV19 and TRBJ1-1, with D possibly being TRBD1 (6 bases). With 3 bases removed from V and 4 bases from J, the gap between germline ends came to 12 bases. CDR3 length equals 14 residues. CDR1 and CDR2 (germline): LNHDA, SQIVND (reference sequence).

The chain uses TRBV5-6 and TRBJ1-3, with D possibly being TRBD1 (6 bases). The CDR3 totals 15 residues. V lost 4 bases and J lost 0, with 11 bases in between. Germline V gene lookup returns CDR1 SGHDT and CDR2 YYEEEE. The CDR3 DNA follows: TGTGCCAGCAGCCCCGGGACACTCTCTGGAAACACCATATATTTT. This translates into CASSPGTLSGNTIYF. The full variable domain, rest sourced from reference TRBV5-6 and TRBJ1-3, is DAGVTQSPTHLIKTRGQQVTLRCSPKSGHDTVSWYQQALGQGPQFIFQYYEEEERQRGNFPDRFSGHQFPNYSSELNVNALLLGDSALYLCASSPGTLSGNTIYFGEGSWLTVV.

The chain uses TRBV7-3 and TRBJ2-2; 7 bases map to TRBD1. Germline V gene sequence: CDR1 SGHTA, CDR2 FQGTGA. Losses at the gene ends were 5 bases for V and 6 bases for J; bases not matched to a gene: 9. The CDR3 length is 15 residues. CDR3 region: CASSLNRGAAGELFF. CDR3 DNA sequence: TGTGCCAGCAGCCTAAACAGGGGCGCAGCCGGGGAGCTGTTTTTT.

This chain uses TRBV7-2 with TRBJ2-5; 7 bases align to TRBD1. The DNA matches TRBJ2-7 better at its end, which makes the J call doubtful. The CDR3 covers 14 residues. Germline CDR1 and CDR2: SGHTA and FQGNSA. This CDR3 reads CASSTRQGVYEQYF. CDR3 coding DNA: TGTGCCAGCAGCACCCGACAGGGTGTCTACGAGCAGTACTTC.

Here the CDR3 DNA reads TGTGCCAGCGGCTCGGGAGTGCGGCAGTACTTC. Protein: CASGSGVRQYF. The V gene is TRBV6-5, the J gene TRBJ2-7, with D tentatively TRBD2 (6 bases). The CDR3 contains 11 residues. V was cut by 8 bases and J by 9 bases, with 14 bases left in between. CDR1 and CDR2 from the germline V gene are MNHEY and SVGAGI.

The chain recombines TRBV7-3 with TRBJ2-1; 11 nucleotides match TRBD2. Germline V gene data show CDR1 as SGHTA and CDR2 as FQGTGA. This CDR3 comprises 14 residues. J was trimmed by 9 bases and V by 2 bases; bases with no gene match: 3. CDR3 sequence reads: CASSLLAGGLEQFF. CDR3 bases: TGTGCCAGCAGCTTACTAGCGGGAGGTCTTGAGCAGTTCTTC.

The CDR3 loop reads CASRGGPANTEAFF. The CDR3 coding sequence is TGCGCCAGCAGAGGGGGCCCGGCGAACACTGAAGCTTTCTTT. The V gene is TRBV5-1, the J gene TRBJ1-1; TRBD1 agrees at 7 bases. Germline V gene data show CDR1 as SGHRS and CDR2 as YFSETQ. After removal of 5 bases from V and 1 base from J, the junction contained 5 bases not matched to a gene. This CDR3 region has 14 residues.

This chain joins TRBV19 and TRBJ2-1; 10 nucleotides line up with TRBD1. V shed 6 bases, J shed 4 bases, and the junction held 3 bases outside the gene matches. CDR1 LNHDA and CDR2 SQIVND come from the germline V gene (reference sequence). The CDR3 runs to 14 residues. CDR3: CASSEGQGYNEQFF. The CDR3 region has the DNA TGTGCCAGTAGCGAGGGACAGGGGTACAATGAGCAGTTCTTC.

The chain is built from TRBV7-2 and TRBJ1-1, with 7 nucleotides matching TRBD1. The CDR3 extends over 14 amino acids. The germline CDR1 and CDR2 sequences are SGHTA and FQGNSA. J gave up 4 bases and V 2 bases, and 4 bases lay outside the gene matches. The CDR3 DNA sequence: TGTGCCAGCAGCTTAAACAGGGGAAGCACTGAAGCTTTCTTT. Encoded protein: CASSLNRGSTEAFF.

The J gene is TRBJ2-5, the V gene TRBV28; D gene uncertain. The J call is in doubt because the DNA end fits TRBJ2-7 better. CDR1 is MDHEN, CDR2 SYDVKM, per germline. This CDR3 spans 12 amino acids. This CDR3 is CASSDFPYEQYF. As DNA, the CDR3 is TGTGCCAGCAGTGATTTTCCCTACGAGCAGTACTTC.

Notes on this clone: Other DNA variants within this sample encode the same CDR3. The chain has TRBV9 and TRBJ1-2; the D gene is possibly TRBD1 (6 bases). Looked up from germline, CDR1 is SGDLS and CDR2 is YYNGEE. The V end was cut by 0 bases, the J end by 8 bases, with 14 bases between. CDR3 size: 14 residues. The CDR3 reads CASSVEGRGFGYTF. In DNA, the CDR3 is TGTGCCAGCAGCGTAGAAGGCAGGGGTTTCGGCTACACCTTC.

The genes are TRBV29-1 and TRBJ1-2; D may be TRBD1 (6 bases). Deletions cut 4 bases from V and 5 bases from J, with 8 bases between. Germline loops: CDR1 SQVTM, CDR2 ANQGSEA. The CDR3 spans 11 residues. CDR3 sequence (DNA): TGCAGCGTTGCAGGGGCTTATGGCTACACCTTC. This translates into CSVAGAYGYTF.

The J gene is TRBJ2-7, the V gene TRBV7-8; possible D gene TRBD1, 5 bases. Trimming removed 5 bases from V and 6 bases from J, with 20 bases in between. CDR1 is SGHVS, CDR2 FQNEAQ, per germline. The CDR3 runs 15 residues. The CDR3 here is CASSLRAVVQGEQYF. The CDR3 bases are TGTGCCAGCAGCCTAAGGGCAGTGGTCCAGGGCGAGCAGTACTTC.

The chain carries TRBV7-9 and TRBJ2-3; 7 nucleotides match TRBD2. This CDR3 has 15 amino acids. Losses at the gene ends were 4 bases for V and 4 bases for J; bases not matched to a gene: 8. Germline lookup yields CDR1 SEHNR and CDR2 FQNEAQ (reference sequence). CDR3 loop: CASSWGGETPDTQYF. The CDR3 region has the DNA TGTGCCAGCAGCTGGGGGGGGGAGACCCCAGATACGCAGTATTTT.

The DNA of the CDR3 is TGCGCCCCGTACGAGCAGTACTTC. The encoded protein is CAPYEQYF. J is TRBJ2-7 and V is TRBV4-3, with unresolved D. Trimming removed 11 bases at V and 4 bases at J, with 3 bases between. From germline, CDR1 is LGHNA and CDR2 YSLEER. CDR3 length equals 8 residues.

This clone was found once. The chain uses TRBV2 and TRBJ1-2, with D possibly being TRBD1 (5 bases). This CDR3 comprises 11 residues. V lost 7 bases to trimming and J lost 8 bases, with 11 bases between them. The germline gives CDR1 SNHLY, CDR2 FYNNEI. The CDR3 DNA is TGTGCCAGCAATCTCAGGGTAGGCTACACCTTC. Amino acids: CASNLRVGYTF.

This clone has only one observation. This chain joins TRBV7-2 and TRBJ2-7; 7 nucleotides match TRBD2. Germline V gene data show CDR1 as SGHTA and CDR2 as FQGNSA. V trimming: 0 bases; J trimming: 2 bases; junction bases outside the gene matches: 4. There are 15 residues in the CDR3. CDR3: CASSLASSGPYEQYF. CDR3 DNA: TGTGCCAGCAGCTTAGCTTCTAGCGGCCCCTACGAGCAGTACTTC.

This chain connects TRBV25-1 to TRBJ1-2; possibly TRBD1 for D (5 bases). Germline values: CDR1 MGHDK, CDR2 SYGVNS. The CDR3 spans 14 residues. Trimming shortened V by 4 bases and J by 3 bases, and 12 bases separated the two germline ends. CDR3 protein: CASSAPRDDYGYTF. The DNA of the CDR3 is TGTGCCAGCAGTGCCCCCAGGGATGACTATGGCTACACCTTC.